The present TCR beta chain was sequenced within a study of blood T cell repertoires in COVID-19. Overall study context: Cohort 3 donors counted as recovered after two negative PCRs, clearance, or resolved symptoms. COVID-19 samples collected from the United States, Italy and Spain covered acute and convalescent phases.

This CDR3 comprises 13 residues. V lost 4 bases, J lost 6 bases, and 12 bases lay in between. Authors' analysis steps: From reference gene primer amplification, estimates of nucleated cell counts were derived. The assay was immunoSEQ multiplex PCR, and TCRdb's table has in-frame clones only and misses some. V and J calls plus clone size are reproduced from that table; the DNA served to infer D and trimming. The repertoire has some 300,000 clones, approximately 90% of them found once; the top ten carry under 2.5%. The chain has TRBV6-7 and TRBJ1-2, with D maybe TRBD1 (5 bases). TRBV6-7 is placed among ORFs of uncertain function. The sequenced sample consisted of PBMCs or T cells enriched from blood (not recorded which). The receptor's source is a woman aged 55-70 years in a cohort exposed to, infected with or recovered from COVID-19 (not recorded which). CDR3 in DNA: TGTGCCAGCAGTTTCCCAGGGATACATGGCTACACCTTC. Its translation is CASSFPGIHGYTF.